At least ten counts were recorded for the clone carrying this T cell receptor beta chain. What it binds is unknown. Germline lookup yields CDR1 SEHNR and CDR2 FQNEAQ (reference sequence). Trimming shortened V by 5 bases and J by 3 bases, and 20 bases separated the two germline ends. The CDR3 spans 16 residues. The TCRbeta library incorporated unique molecular identifiers. TCRdb processed the PCR reads anew with MiXCR; each CDR3 protein has one entry. The table records approximately 150,000 distinct CDR3 sequences, 8% to 10% of them present only once. This specimen belongs to a study of T-cell reconstitution after alpha-beta-depleted transplantation in children. Notes on the study in general: In some patients, recipient T cells and intrathymic progenitors surviving conditioning explained high day-60 diversity. In patients about two months after transplant, alpha-beta T cells reportedly arose from several hundred expanded graft clones. Once a year had passed after transplant, T-cell counts and diversity came mostly from newly produced T cells.

The rearrangement links TRBV7-9 to TRBJ2-7; D is perhaps TRBD1 (6 bases). The TCR was taken from a female patient younger than 10 who had a stem cell transplant for congenital amegakaryocytic thrombocytopenia, so the T cells may come from the graft donor. The sample consisted of PBMCs, mostly from graft donor cells, taken 180 days after TCRalphabeta/CD19-depleted stem cell transplant. The CDR3 here is CASSPPIGWGHYEQYF. Written as DNA, the CDR3 is TGTGCCAGCAGCCCACCGATTGGTTGGGGACACTACGAGCAGTACTTC.